The rows below give T cell receptor beta chains drawn from one sample of a study of OX40 agonist ivuxolimab in advanced cancers. Profiling relied on immunoSEQ multiplex PCR, and the TCRdb table lists in-frame clones only, not all of them. This table holds 50,000 to 70,000 clones, approximately 90% found once. The sample here was CD4+ or CD8+ T cells sorted from blood, taken in a trial of the OX40 agonist ivuxolimab. These receptor sequences come from an adult with an advanced solid tumor such as melanoma, head and neck, liver or kidney cancer. CDR3s include the opening cysteine and the closing phenylalanine or tryptophan. A D gene is named only where the DNA matches it firmly. A row's size may be missing; if present it is once, few, many or a size class.

J,size,D,V,CDR3,DNA
TRBJ1-5,-,TRBD1,TRBV27,CASRPGQGFNQPQHF,TGTGCCAGCAGGCCGGGACAGGGTTTCAATCAGCCCCAGCATTTT
TRBJ2-7,-,TRBD1,TRBV2,CASKSAQGAYEQYF,TGTGCCAGCAAGTCGGCCCAGGGGGCCTACGAGCAGTACTTC
TRBJ2-3,-,-,TRBV30,CAWSLGTDTQYF,TGTGCCTGGAGCCTGGGGACAGATACGCAGTATTTT
TRBJ1-2,-,-,TRBV27,CASSKGGTYNYGYTF,TGTGCCAGCAGTAAAGGGGGGACCTATAACTATGGCTACACCTTC
TRBJ2-5,-,-,TRBV5-4,CASSPIDQETQYF,TGTGCCAGCAGCCCTATCGATCAAGAGACCCAGTACTTC
TRBJ2-7,-,-,TRBV15,CATSRGTASSYEQYF,TGTGCCACCAGCAGAGGGACTGCGAGCTCCTACGAGCAGTACTTC
TRBJ2-2,-,-,TRBV7-9,CASSPTNTGELFF,TGTGCCAGCAGCCCGACGAACACCGGGGAGCTGTTTTTT
TRBJ2-7,-,-,TRBV27,CASSLSWTATYEQYF,TGTGCCAGCAGTTTATCTTGGACAGCGACCTACGAGCAGTACTTC
TRBJ2-3,-,-,TRBV10-1,CASSDSWGTDTQYF,TGCGCCAGCAGTGATAGTTGGGGCACAGATACGCAGTATTTT
TRBJ2-7,once,TRBD1,TRBV4-1,CASSRGTVYEQYF,TGCGCCAGCAGCCGGGGGACAGTTTACGAGCAGTACTTC
TRBJ1-2,-,TRBD1,TRBV28,CASSATGGRYGYTF,TGTGCCAGCAGCGCGACAGGGGGCCGGTATGGCTACACCTTC
TRBJ2-7,-,-,TRBV11-2,CASSLGSAYEQYF,TGTGCCAGCAGCTTAGGGTCAGCTTACGAGCAGTACTTC
TRBJ2-7,-,TRBD1,TRBV4-1,CASSHPGTGGYEQYF,TGCGCCAGCAGCCACCCCGGGACAGGGGGCTACGAGCAGTACTTC
TRBJ2-5,-,-,TRBV30,CAWNPIGQQETQYF,TGTGCCTGGAATCCGATAGGGCAGCAAGAGACCCAGTACTTC
TRBJ2-1,-,TRBD2,TRBV27,CASSWERGGAYNEQFF,TGTGCCAGCAGTTGGGAGCGGGGGGGCGCATACAATGAGCAGTTCTTC
TRBJ2-7,-,-,TRBV6-6,CASQDGPSYEQYF,TGTGCCAGCCAGGACGGCCCCTCCTACGAGCAGTACTTC
TRBJ2-7,-,-,TRBV7-9,CASSPDPDEQYF,TGTGCCAGCAGCCCAGACCCGGACGAGCAGTACTTC
TRBJ2-7,-,-,TRBV11-2,CASSLSAGARYEQYF,TGTGCCAGCAGCTTATCGGCGGGGGCCCGGTACGAGCAGTACTTC
TRBJ2-7,once,-,TRBV10-3,CAISDLNPEQYF,TGTGCCATCAGTGACCTTAACCCCGAGCAGTACTTC
TRBJ2-7,-,-,TRBV9,CASSVADSPYEQYF,TGTGCCAGCAGCGTAGCGGACAGCCCCTACGAGCAGTACTTC
TRBJ1-1,-,TRBD1,TRBV29-1,CSVEEGQATGF,TGCAGCGTTGAAGAAGGACAGGCCACGGGCTTT
TRBJ2-1,-,-,TRBV7-2,CASSLIGAGRLKNEQFF,TGTGCCAGCAGCTTAATCGGCGCAGGGCGCCTAAAAAATGAGCAGTTCTTC
TRBJ2-5,once,TRBD2,TRBV5-5,CASSSPISGFQETQYF,TGTGCCAGCAGCTCCCCCATTAGCGGGTTTCAAGAGACCCAGTACTTC
TRBJ2-2,-,TRBD2,TRBV5-4,CASSSLAGVESGELFF,TGTGCCAGCAGCTCACTAGCGGGAGTGGAGTCCGGGGAGCTGTTTTTT
TRBJ2-4,-,-,TRBV2,CASINGAKNIQYF,TGTGCCAGCATTAACGGGGCCAAAAACATTCAGTACTTC
TRBJ2-3,-,TRBD2,TRBV7-6,CASSLNPLAGGTDTQYF,TGTGCCAGCAGCTTAAACCCTCTAGCGGGAGGGACAGATACGCAGTATTTT
TRBJ2-1,-,TRBD2,TRBV7-9,CASSLGLAGGPIDEQFF,TGTGCCAGCAGCCTGGGACTAGCGGGAGGGCCGATCGATGAGCAGTTCTTC
TRBJ2-2,once,TRBD1,TRBV2,CALGIGTGAGELFF,TGTGCCCTAGGGATAGGGACAGGGGCCGGGGAGCTGTTTTTT
TRBJ2-3,-,-,TRBV19,CASSIWGGEDTQYF,TGTGCCAGTAGTATTTGGGGGGGCGAAGATACGCAGTATTTT
TRBJ2-3,once,TRBD2,TRBV11-2,CASSLAGGAGTDTQYF,TGTGCCAGCAGCCTAGCGGGAGGAGCTGGCACAGATACGCAGTATTTT
TRBJ2-1,-,TRBD1,TRBV15,CATSGGQGAYEQFF,TGTGCCACCAGCGGCGGACAGGGGGCTTATGAGCAGTTCTTC
TRBJ1-2,-,-,TRBV29-1,CSVEDTGLGYTF,TGCAGCGTTGAAGACACCGGTCTTGGCTACACCTTC
TRBJ1-2,-,-,TRBV6-1,CASSERQGVGGYTF,TGTGCCAGCAGTGAAAGGCAGGGTGTGGGTGGCTACACCTTC
TRBJ2-7,-,-,TRBV5-1,CASSETPLDQPRYEQYF,TGCGCCAGCAGTGAGACACCTCTAGATCAACCGCGATACGAGCAGTACTTC
TRBJ2-2,-,-,TRBV10-3,CAIKEGPGELFF,TGTGCCATCAAAGAGGGCCCCGGGGAGCTGTTTTTT
TRBJ2-1,-,TRBD1,TRBV6-5,CASSYPGQGNYNEQFF,TGTGCCAGCAGTTACCCCGGACAGGGGAATTACAATGAGCAGTTCTTC
TRBJ2-2,-,-,TRBV27,CASSLWGGELFF,TGTGCCAGCAGTTTATGGGGCGGGGAGCTGTTTTTT
TRBJ2-1,-,-,TRBV7-3,CASSPSLIDYNEQFF,TGTGCCAGCAGCCCCTCGTTGATAGACTACAATGAGCAGTTCTTC
TRBJ2-7,-,-,TRBV27,CASSLGSLWGEQYF,TGTGCCAGCAGTTTAGGATCCCTATGGGGCGAGCAGTACTTC
TRBJ2-1,-,-,TRBV19,CASSLTGLYNEQFF,TGTGCCAGTAGTTTGACAGGCCTCTACAATGAGCAGTTCTTC
TRBJ1-3,-,-,TRBV2,CASSEQGSGNTIYF,TGTGCCAGCAGTGAACAGGGTTCGGGAAACACCATATATTTT